These T cell receptor beta chains were read from a single sample in a study of vaccination and CD4 T cells after COVID-19. MiXCR, run by TCRdb on the PCR reads, gives a single entry per CDR3 protein. The table lists approximately 15,000 distinct CDR3 sequences, approximately 55% of them singletons. The antigens for these receptors are not known. The source was CD4+ T cells from blood, cultured in vitro, collected before SARS-CoV-2 vaccination. Receptor source: a human donor who had recovered from COVID-19. Each CDR3 is given with its conserved first and last residue. A D gene is named only where the DNA matches it firmly. Part of the rows lack a size; the others show once, few, many or a class for expanded clones.

v_call	d_call	j_call	clone_size	cdr3_aa	cdr3_nt
TRBV20-1	TRBD1	TRBJ1-1	-	CSAKWTGATNTEAFF	TGCAGTGCTAAATGGACAGGGGCTACGAACACTGAAGCTTTCTTT
TRBV6-2/TRBV6-3	-	TRBJ1-5	few	CASSYHPTGENQPQHF	TGTGCCAGCAGTTACCACCCGACAGGAGAGAATCAGCCCCAGCATTTT
TRBV20-1	-	TRBJ2-1	few	CSASDDAYNEQFF	TGCAGTGCTAGCGACGACGCCTACAATGAGCAGTTCTTC
TRBV6-5	-	TRBJ1-2	-	CASSYSTLEGSGYTF	TGTGCCAGCAGTTACTCTACTCTCGAGGGGAGCGGCTACACCTTC
TRBV29-1	-	TRBJ1-1	-	CSVVPGHPNTEAFF	TGCAGCGTTGTTCCGGGACACCCGAACACTGAAGCTTTCTTT
TRBV6-1	-	TRBJ1-6	once	CASSEVGPANSPLHF	TGTGCCAGCAGTGAAGTAGGGCCCGCAAATTCACCCCTCCACTTT
TRBV29-1	-	TRBJ1-2	-	CSVEAPNYGYTF	TGCAGCGTAGAGGCTCCTAACTATGGCTACACCTTC
TRBV20-1	-	TRBJ1-5	few	CSAREGDFRDHQPQHF	TGCAGTGCTAGAGAAGGGGACTTTAGGGACCATCAGCCCCAGCATTTT
TRBV6-1	-	TRBJ1-2	few	CASKELGGTGYTF	TGTGCCAGCAAAGAGTTGGGGGGAACTGGCTACACCTTC
TRBV5-1	-	TRBJ1-1	once	CASSFNGKPRGQLNTEAFF	TGCGCCAGCAGCTTCAACGGGAAGCCCAGGGGACAACTGAACACTGAAGCTTTCTTT
TRBV6-5	-	TRBJ1-1	few	CASSYGGVGLMNTEAFF	TGTGCCAGCAGTTACGGGGGAGTAGGACTTATGAACACTGAAGCTTTCTTT
TRBV6-1	TRBD1	TRBJ1-1	-	CASSARDRGTEAFF	TGTGCCAGCAGTGCCCGGGACAGGGGAACTGAAGCTTTCTTT
TRBV19	-	TRBJ2-5	-	CASSITGQETQYF	TGTGCCAGTAGTATAACAGGGCAAGAGACCCAGTACTTC
TRBV19	-	TRBJ2-7	-	CASSPPRRVYEQYF	TGTGCCAGTAGCCCCCCACGCAGGGTCTACGAGCAGTACTTC
TRBV11-2	-	TRBJ1-2	-	CASSLETDYGYTF	TGTGCCAGCAGCTTGGAGACAGACTATGGCTACACCTTC
TRBV5-5	TRBD1	TRBJ1-2	-	CASSSRTGGYGYTF	TGTGCCAGCAGCTCGAGGACAGGAGGCTATGGCTACACCTTC
TRBV6-1	-	TRBJ2-7	-	CASSARSYEQYF	TGTGCCAGCAGTGCCCGATCCTACGAGCAGTACTTC
TRBV29-1	-	TRBJ1-1	-	CSAEPRANTEAFF	TGCAGCGCCGAGCCCCGGGCTAACACTGAAGCTTTCTTT
TRBV4-1	TRBD1	TRBJ1-2	-	CASSQVQEQGQGYTF	TGCGCCAGCAGCCAAGTACAAGAACAGGGGCAAGGCTACACCTTC
TRBV7-2	-	TRBJ1-1	-	CASSLQAGRVDTEAFF	TGTGCCAGCAGCTTACAGGCAGGGCGGGTAGACACTGAAGCTTTCTTT
TRBV7-9	TRBD2	TRBJ2-3	-	CASSRGLAEGTDTQYF	TGTGCCAGCAGTCGGGGACTAGCGGAGGGCACAGATACGCAGTATTTT
TRBV7-2	-	TRBJ2-7	-	CASNPVVGVPYEQYF	TGTGCCAGCAACCCGGTGGTGGGGGTCCCCTACGAGCAGTACTTC
TRBV24-1	-	TRBJ2-3	few	CATSISGDTQYF	TGTGCCACCAGTATTAGCGGAGATACGCAGTATTTT
TRBV20-1	-	TRBJ1-2	-	CSATATSYGYTF	TGCAGTGCTACCGCGACAAGTTATGGCTACACCTTC
TRBV10-3	TRBD1	TRBJ1-1	-	CAIRDTGGWGNTEAFF	TGTGCCATCAGGGATACAGGGGGCTGGGGGAACACTGAAGCTTTCTTT
TRBV6-2/TRBV6-3	-	TRBJ2-3	few	CASSPSWTQYF	TGTGCCAGCAGCCCCTCTTGGACGCAGTATTTT
TRBV15	TRBD1	TRBJ2-3	-	CATSRARGRTDTQYF	TGTGCCACCAGCAGAGCCAGGGGGAGAACAGATACGCAGTATTTT
TRBV6-2/TRBV6-3	-	TRBJ2-2	once	CASSALSTGELFF	TGTGCCAGCAGTGCCTTGAGCACCGGGGAGCTGTTTTTT
TRBV20-1	-	TRBJ1-1	-	CSARDGGLAGKNTEAFF	TGCAGTGCTAGAGATGGAGGGTTGGCGGGGAAGAACACTGAAGCTTTCTTT
TRBV30	-	TRBJ1-2	-	CASRSPPNYGYTF	TGTGCCTCCCGCTCGCCCCCAAACTATGGCTACACCTTC
TRBV7-3	-	TRBJ2-5	medium-sized	CASSFGVTETQYF	TGTGCCAGCAGCTTCGGGGTCACGGAGACCCAGTACTTC
TRBV7-8	-	TRBJ1-1	few	CASSTHQQTTEAFF	TGTGCCAGCAGCACACACCAACAAACCACTGAAGCTTTCTTT
TRBV6-1	-	TRBJ2-3	few	CASGAATTEYF	TGTGCCAGCGGGGCGGCCACAACCGAGTATTTT
TRBV20-1	TRBD2	TRBJ2-5	few	CSAPTSGQETQYF	TGCAGTGCCCCTACTAGCGGGCAAGAGACCCAGTACTTC
TRBV7-9	-	TRBJ2-2	-	CASSIPTGRNTGELFF	TGTGCCAGCAGCATACCCACAGGGCGGAACACCGGGGAGCTGTTTTTT
TRBV24-1	-	TRBJ2-7	-	CATSQGRGIHEQYF	TGTGCCACCAGTCAGGGGCGCGGTATCCACGAGCAGTACTTC
TRBV5-4	-	TRBJ1-2	-	CASSLVEVGGGYTF	TGTGCCAGCAGCTTGGTGGAGGTAGGGGGAGGCTACACCTTC
TRBV30	TRBD1	TRBJ1-1	few	CASDRGSEAFF	TGTGCCTCTGACAGGGGATCTGAAGCTTTCTTT
TRBV5-4	TRBD1	TRBJ1-6	-	CASSLTRTGRSPLHF	TGTGCCAGCAGCCTAACTAGGACAGGGCGCTCACCCCTCCACTTT